This T cell receptor (beta chain) was found in a study of CD4 T cells in relation to SARS-CoV-2 and coronaviruses (dated by TCRdb to the early 2020s). General notes on the study: The ViraFEST assay cultured PBMCs with antigen for nine to eleven days, then sequenced TCR beta CDR3s to find antigen-specific clonal expansions. An HIV-1 Nef peptide pool or a culture without peptide was used as the negative reference condition. Using patient-derived lymphoblastoid cell lines, the shared crossreactive spike epitopes were mapped to their HLA restriction. The study assessed, at the TCR clonotype level, memory CD4+ T cell crossreactivity between SARS-CoV-2 and common cold coronavirus spike proteins. The Adaptive Biotechnologies TCR-sequencing kit was used to sequence samples from three pre-COVID donors and the naive versus memory experiments, whereas other data were Illumina-based. For other donors in the study, expansion assays were sequenced with a different, Illumina-based TCR-beta assay.

According to the germline V gene, CDR1 reads SGHDT and CDR2 reads YYEEEE. The junction carries 13 bases between V and J, which are trimmed by 1 base and 3 bases respectively. Taken from cysteine to phenylalanine, the CDR3 has 16 residues. The only DNA kept is the CDR3, 48 bases in frame from the first base. Broad study findings and their caveats: About 65% of donors had memory CD4+ clonotypes that crossrecognized SARS-CoV-2 and at least one common cold coronavirus spike. Because the crossreactivity analysis focused on spike protein, crossreactivity against other viral proteins was not assessed. Compared with monoreactive clones, crossreactive clones had significantly weaker SARS-CoV-2-driven expansion, a result consistent with antigenic imprinting. Small numbers of patients and of tested TCRs were a limitation of the study. Because no donor provided both pre-pandemic and post-infection samples, tracing the source of pre-existing responses was limited.

CD4+ T cells from unexposed donors were collected before the COVID-19 pandemic (2011-2018). After 10 to 11 days of culture, CD4+ T cells were isolated with the EasySep CD4+ T cell isolation kit. Unexposed donor CD4+ T cells were tested for reactivity to SARS-CoV-2 S and N and four common cold coronavirus spike pools, as cell number allowed. PBMCs were cultured at fewer than 2.5 million per well in IMDM supplemented with around 5.3% human AB serum and roughly 10 IU/ml IL-2. Half of the culture medium was replaced with fresh IL-2-containing medium on days 3 and 7. In general, every peptide culture condition was set up in three replicate wells. Leukapheresis product for the unexposed donors was bought commercially. Ficoll-Paque PLUS gradient centrifugation was used to isolate PBMCs from either whole blood or leukapheresis product. PBMCs were either cryopreserved at -140 degrees C or used fresh in the expansion assay. The QIAamp Micro DNA Kit was used to extract genomic DNA from the CD4+ T cells.

The method behind the library was the immunoSEQ multiplex PCR assay. Processing in the source paper ran as follows. Preprocessing removed nonproductive sequences and CDR3s not starting with C, not ending with F or W, or shorter than 7 amino acids. The MANAFEST web app was used to call antigen-specific clonotypes on the basis of expansion compared with the reference and with other culture wells. A clone counted as positive if significantly expanded in 2 of 3 replicate wells versus the reference culture at FDR below 0.05. Positive clones also required significant expansion versus all other tandem wells and an odds ratio above 5. After three terminal residues were trimmed from each end, CDR3 homology was quantified as pairwise Levenshtein distance using the stringdist R package. TCRdb took over this immuneACCESS table, retaining in-frame rearrangements with V and J assigned. Such tables are incomplete; in checked studies, under half of the missing clones stem from an unresolved V gene, and the remainder is unexplained. D and trimming were read from the DNA, whereas the V and J calls and clone size are those reported in that table. The sample data list tens of thousands of clones, and 75% to 85% of these were observed just once. The biggest ten clones account for 20% to 25% of the sample.

Note on this clone: It lacks a known antigen. Base qualities are not provided; no much larger clone lies one nucleotide away.

The sequence is built from TRBV5-6 and TRBJ2-2, with the D gene possibly TRBD1 or TRBD2, each one fitting 7 bases. Sequencing input: CD4+ T cells from PBMCs, cultured in vitro. The clonotype was recovered from a human donor in good health. CDR3 loop: CASSLYAGGDTGELFF. The nucleotide sequence reads TGTGCCAGCAGCTTGTACGCAGGGGGGGACACCGGGGAGCTGTTTTTT. The full variable domain, with segments outside the CDR3 supplied by the reference TRBV5-6 and TRBJ2-2 proteins, appears as DAGVTQSPTHLIKTRGQQVTLRCSPKSGHDTVSWYQQALGQGPQFIFQYYEEEERQRGNFPDRFSGHQFPNYSSELNVNALLLGDSALYLCASSLYAGGDTGELFFGEGSRLTVL.